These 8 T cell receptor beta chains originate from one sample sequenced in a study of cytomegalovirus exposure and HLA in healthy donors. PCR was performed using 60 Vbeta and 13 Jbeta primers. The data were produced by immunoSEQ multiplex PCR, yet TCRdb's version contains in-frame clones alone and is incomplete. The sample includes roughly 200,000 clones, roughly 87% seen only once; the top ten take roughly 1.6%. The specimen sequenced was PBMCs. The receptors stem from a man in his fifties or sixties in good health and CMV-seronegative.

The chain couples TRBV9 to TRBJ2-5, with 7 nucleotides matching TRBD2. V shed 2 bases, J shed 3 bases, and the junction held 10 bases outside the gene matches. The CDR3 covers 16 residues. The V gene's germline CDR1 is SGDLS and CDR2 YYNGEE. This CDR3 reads CASSVSAGTTEETQYF. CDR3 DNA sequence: TGTGCCAGCAGCGTCTCAGCGGGGACTACCGAAGAGACCCAGTACTTC.

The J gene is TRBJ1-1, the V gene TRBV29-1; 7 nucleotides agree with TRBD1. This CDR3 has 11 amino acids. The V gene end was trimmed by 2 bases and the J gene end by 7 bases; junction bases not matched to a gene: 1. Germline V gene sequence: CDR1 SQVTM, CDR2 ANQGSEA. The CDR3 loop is CSVERTGEAFF. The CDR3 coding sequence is TGCAGCGTTGAAAGGACAGGTGAAGCTTTCTTT.

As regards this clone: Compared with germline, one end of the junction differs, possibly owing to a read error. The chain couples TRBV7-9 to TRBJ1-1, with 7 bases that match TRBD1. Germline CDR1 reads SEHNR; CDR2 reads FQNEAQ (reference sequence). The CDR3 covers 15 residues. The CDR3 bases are TGTTCCAGCAGCTTAGCCGAGGGGGCGGGAACTGAAGCTTTCTTT. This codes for CSSSLAEGAGTEAFF.

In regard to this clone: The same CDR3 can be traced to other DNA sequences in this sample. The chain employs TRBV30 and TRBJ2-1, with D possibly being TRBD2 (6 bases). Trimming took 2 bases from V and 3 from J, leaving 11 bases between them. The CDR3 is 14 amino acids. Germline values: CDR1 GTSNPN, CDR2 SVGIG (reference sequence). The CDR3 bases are TGTGCCTGGAGTCTGGCGGAGGGCTACAATGAGCAGTTCTTC. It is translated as CAWSLAEGYNEQFF.

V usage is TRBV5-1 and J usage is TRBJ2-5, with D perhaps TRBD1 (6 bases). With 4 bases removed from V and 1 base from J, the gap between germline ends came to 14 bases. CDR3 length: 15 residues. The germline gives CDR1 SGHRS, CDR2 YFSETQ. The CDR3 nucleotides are TGCGCCAGCAGCGCCGTCAGGGGACCCCAAGAGACCCAGTACTTC. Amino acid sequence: CASSAVRGPQETQYF.

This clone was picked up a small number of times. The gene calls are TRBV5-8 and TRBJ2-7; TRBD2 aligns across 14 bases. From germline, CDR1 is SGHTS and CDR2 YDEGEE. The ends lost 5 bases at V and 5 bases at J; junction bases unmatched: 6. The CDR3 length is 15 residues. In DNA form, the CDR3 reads TGTGCCAGCAGTTCCGGGACTAGCGGGAGAAACGAGCAGTACTTC. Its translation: CASSSGTSGRNEQYF.

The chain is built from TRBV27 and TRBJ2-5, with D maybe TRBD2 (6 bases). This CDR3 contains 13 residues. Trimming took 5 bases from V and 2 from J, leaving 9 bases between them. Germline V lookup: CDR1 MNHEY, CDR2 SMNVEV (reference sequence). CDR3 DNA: TGTGCCAGCAGTAGGGACTCGCAAGAGACCCAGTACTTC. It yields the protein CASSRDSQETQYF.

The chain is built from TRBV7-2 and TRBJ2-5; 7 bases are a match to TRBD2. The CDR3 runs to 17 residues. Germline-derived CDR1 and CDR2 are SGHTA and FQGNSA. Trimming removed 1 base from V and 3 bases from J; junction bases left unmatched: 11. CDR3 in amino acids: CASSLGSSGTTKETQYF. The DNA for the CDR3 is TGTGCCAGCAGCTTAGGGTCCAGCGGGACTACAAAAGAGACCCAGTACTTC.